This T cell receptor beta chain was observed in a study of beta chain features in type 1 diabetes. Study-wide background: Age, gender and cell yields were similar between patients and healthy donors.

Averaging approximately 0.11 L, one heparinised blood draw was given by each donor. The CDR3 is made up of 14 amino acids. V lost 1 base and J lost 9, with 13 bases in between. From germline, CDR1 is LGHNA and CDR2 YSLEER. Study-wide results and limits: Shorter TCRB CDR3s, moderately but significantly so, were found in Type 1 diabetes patients in all four CD4+ subsets.

This clone has only a few counts. Its specificity is not known. Since all of the isolated RNA was reverse transcribed, expressed TCRB transcripts were what got sequenced. Sequenced by immunoSEQ multiplex PCR; TCRdb stores in-frame clones only, minus some. The sample has 20,000 to 25,000 clones, 55% to 70% seen once. The material sequenced was stem cell memory CD4+ T cells from blood. The chain couples TRBV4-3 to TRBJ1-5; D ambiguous. The TCR comes from a woman between 40 and 50 years old with type 1 diabetes. The CDR3 loop reads CASSQVPSGGPQHF. CDR3 sequence (DNA): TGCGCCAGCAGCCAAGTCCCCAGCGGAGGGCCCCAGCATTTT.